Each of the 24 T cell receptor beta chains below was sequenced from the same sample in a study of Siglec-9 on CD8 T cells in melanoma. Produced via immunoSEQ multiplex PCR; TCRdb's table is partial and in-frame only. The repertoire includes around 39,000 clones, 65% to 85% of them detected once, and under 2% sits in the top ten. What was sequenced was Siglec-9- CD8+ T cells sorted from blood. These receptor sequences come from a human donor in good health.

This clone has only a few counts. V is TRBV30 and J is TRBJ2-7; the D gene is possibly TRBD1 (6 bases). Between the trimmed V and J ends, which lost 7 bases and 1 base, there was a span of 11 bases. The CDR3 length is 12 residues. Germline CDR1 GTSNPN, CDR2 SVGIG (reference sequence). CDR3 residues: CASGTLSYEQYF. The DNA of the CDR3 is TGTGCCTCCGGGACACTTTCCTACGAGCAGTACTTC.

This chain links TRBV2 with TRBJ1-1; 9 bases match TRBD1. V lost 6 bases to trimming and J lost 5 bases; unmatched junction nucleotides: 10. CDR3 size: 15 residues. The germline V gene encodes CDR1 SNHLY and CDR2 FYNNEI. CDR3 nucleotide sequence: TGTGCCAGCAGCGAATTAGGGACAGGGTCAACTGAAGCTTTCTTT. The encoded protein is CASSELGTGSTEAFF.

This clone was picked up a small number of times. The V call is TRBV4-1, the J call TRBJ1-1; tentatively, D is TRBD1 (5 bases). Per the germline V gene, CDR1 is MGHRA and CDR2 is YSYEKL. The CDR3 contains 16 residues. Trimming took 3 bases from V and 1 from J, leaving 15 bases between them. The CDR3 sequence: CASSQVTGRPNTEAFF. Written as DNA, the CDR3 is TGCGCCAGCAGCCAGGTCACGGGACGGCCGAACACTGAAGCTTTCTTT.

This chain links TRBV5-6 with TRBJ1-5; maybe TRBD1 (5 bases). CDR1 is SGHDT and CDR2 is YYEEEE in the germline V gene. The CDR3 loop spans 15 amino acids. V dropped 0 bases and J dropped 7 bases, with 14 bases sitting between them. This chain's CDR3 is CASSLAAGTPQPQHF. DNA of the CDR3: TGTGCCAGCAGCTTGGCAGCAGGGACCCCCCAGCCCCAGCATTTT.

The chain recombines TRBV5-4 with TRBJ2-5, with a possible D match to TRBD2 (5 bases). Germline CDR1 and CDR2: SGHNT and YYREEE (reference sequence). This CDR3 has 14 residues. V was trimmed by 5 bases and J by 3 bases, leaving 14 bases between them. CDR3 loop: CASSSTEEEETQYF. The CDR3 DNA follows: TGTGCCAGCAGTTCCACCGAGGAGGAAGAGACCCAGTACTTC.

The chain joins TRBV27 to TRBJ2-7, with TRBD2 matching 12 bases. V shed 6 bases, J shed 2 bases, and the junction held 8 bases outside the gene matches. The CDR3 extends over 16 amino acids. CDR1 is MNHEY, CDR2 SMNVEV, per germline (reference sequence). The CDR3 reads CASRTSGRMDAYEQYF. In nucleotides, the CDR3 is TGTGCCAGCAGGACTAGCGGGAGAATGGATGCCTACGAGCAGTACTTC.

The chain employs TRBV6-1 and TRBJ2-1; D is perhaps TRBD2 (5 bases). Germline V gene sequence: CDR1 MNHNS, CDR2 SASEGT. The CDR3 has 15 amino acids. Trimming removed 3 bases from V and 1 base from J, with 10 bases in between. CDR3 bases: TGTGCCAGCAGTGACGAGCCGGGGTCCTACAATGAGCAGTTCTTC. Protein sequence: CASSDEPGSYNEQFF.

J is TRBJ1-4 and V is TRBV28, with D possibly being TRBD1 (6 bases). There are 15 residues in the CDR3. The germline CDR1 and CDR2 sequences are MDHEN and SYDVKM. Trimming pared 7 bases from V and 7 bases from J, leaving 19 bases between. CDR3 bases: TGTGCCAGCACCTCTAAACAGGGAGGGGGTGAAAAACTGTTTTTT. It specifies CASTSKQGGGEKLFF.

The chain has TRBV27 and TRBJ1-1; no definite D call. Per germline, CDR1 MNHEY and CDR2 SMNVEV (reference sequence). V gave up 5 bases and J gave up 8 bases, with 15 bases separating them. The CDR3 extends over 13 amino acids. For the CDR3, the DNA is TGTGCCAGCAGTCCCCGGGAGGCGGGGGAAGCTTTCTTT. It translates to CASSPREAGEAFF.

The chain joins TRBV5-1 to TRBJ2-1; 13 positions agree with TRBD2. Germline trimming cut 7 bases from V and 9 bases from J; bases unmatched to any gene: 7. Germline V gives CDR1 SGHRS, CDR2 YFSETQ. The CDR3 is made up of 14 amino acids. CDR3 coding DNA: TGCGCCAGCTCCTGCTGGACTAGCGGGAGTGAGCAGTTCTTC. This translates into CASSCWTSGSEQFF.

The V and J genes are TRBV19 and TRBJ2-1, with 9 bases identical to TRBD2. Per the germline V gene, CDR1 is LNHDA and CDR2 is SQIVND (reference sequence). The V gene end was trimmed by 4 bases and the J gene end by 8 bases; junction bases not matched to a gene: 12. CDR3 length: 16 amino acids. Written as DNA, the CDR3 is TGTGCCAGTAGTAACAGGCGGGCGGGAGGGTTCGATGAGCAGTTCTTC. Translation: CASSNRRAGGFDEQFF.

Here the CDR3 reads CASSFRGTVNQPQHF. CDR3 DNA sequence: TGTGCCAGCAGTTTTCGTGGGACAGTCAATCAGCCCCAGCATTTT. The V gene is TRBV27, the J gene TRBJ1-5, with 7 bases matching TRBD1. V trimming: 3 bases; J trimming: 3 bases; junction bases outside the gene matches: 5. Germline V gene sequence: CDR1 MNHEY, CDR2 SMNVEV (reference sequence). CDR3 size: 15 residues.

A few counts support this clone. This chain links TRBV28 with TRBJ1-5; D unresolved. The CDR3 runs 12 residues. Germline V gene sequence: CDR1 MDHEN, CDR2 SYDVKM. Trimming stripped 6 bases from V and 0 bases from J, with 3 bases between. The CDR3 DNA reads as TGTGCCAGCAGCTTTAGCAATCAGCCCCAGCATTTT. It translates to CASSFSNQPQHF.

This chain joins TRBV27 and TRBJ2-7; 8 nucleotides align to TRBD1. CDR3 length equals 15 residues. Germline values: CDR1 MNHEY, CDR2 SMNVEV (reference sequence). V was clipped by 3 bases and J by 1 base; unmatched bases: 5. CDR3: CASSFTGTGSYEQYF. The CDR3 DNA reads TGTGCCAGCAGTTTCACCGGGACAGGATCCTACGAGCAGTACTTC.

V usage is TRBV29-1 and J usage is TRBJ2-7; TRBD1 matches at 7 bases. Losses at the gene ends were 7 bases for V and 1 base for J; bases not matched to a gene: 7. Germline CDR1 and CDR2: SQVTM and ANQGSEA. This CDR3 is built from 13 residues. In nucleotides, the CDR3 is TGCAGCGGGAGGACAGGCGATTCCTACGAGCAGTACTTC. This translates into CSGRTGDSYEQYF.

The chain employs TRBV27 and TRBJ2-7; D gene ambiguous. The V gene lost 2 bases and the J gene lost 3 bases, with 8 bases spanning the gap. Germline lookup yields CDR1 MNHEY and CDR2 SMNVEV (reference sequence). The CDR3 sequence is 13 residues long. The CDR3 loop reads CASSLEANYEQYF. CDR3 sequence (DNA): TGTGCCAGCAGTTTAGAAGCCAACTACGAGCAGTACTTC.

The V and J genes are TRBV7-3 and TRBJ2-3, with TRBD1 as a possible D gene (6 bases). Germline V gene data show CDR1 as SGHTA and CDR2 as FQGTGA. V was cut by 3 bases and J by 3 bases, with 10 bases left in between. This CDR3 is built from 14 residues. The CDR3 nucleotides are TGTGCCAGCAGCTTGTTGGGGGCGACAGATACGCAGTATTTT. As protein: CASSLLGATDTQYF.

V gene TRBV4-1 combines with J gene TRBJ2-2, with 12 positions matching TRBD2. The CDR3 contains 17 residues. Trimming took 3 bases from V and 5 from J; bases not matched to a gene: 7. CDR1 is MGHRA, CDR2 YSYEKL, per germline. CDR3 sequence reads: CASSHRLAGERTGELFF. CDR3 DNA sequence: TGCGCCAGCAGCCACCGACTAGCGGGGGAACGGACCGGGGAGCTGTTTTTT.

There are a few counts of this clone. This rearrangement joins TRBV5-6 to TRBJ1-1; the D gene is possibly TRBD1 (5 bases). Germline loops: CDR1 SGHDT, CDR2 YYEEEE. Trimming cost V 0 bases and J 6 bases, with 18 bases left between them. The CDR3 loop spans 16 amino acids. The CDR3 reads CASSLDPGWGKAEAFF. CDR3 bases: TGTGCCAGCAGCTTGGATCCGGGATGGGGGAAGGCTGAAGCTTTCTTT. Together with reference TRBV5-6 and TRBJ1-1, the CDR3 gives the full variable domain: DAGVTQSPTHLIKTRGQQVTLRCSPKSGHDTVSWYQQALGQGPQFIFQYYEEEERQRGNFPDRFSGHQFPNYSSELNVNALLLGDSALYLCASSLDPGWGKAEAFFGQGTRLTVV.

This chain joins TRBV28 and TRBJ2-7; D tentatively reads TRBD1 or TRBD2 (5 bases each). Germline V gene lookup returns CDR1 MDHEN and CDR2 SYDVKM. This CDR3 has 14 amino acids. The V gene lost 5 bases and the J gene lost 3 bases, with 14 bases spanning the gap. The CDR3 sequence is CASSPGDLLYEQYF. Here the CDR3 DNA reads TGTGCCAGCAGTCCTGGGGACCTCCTCTACGAGCAGTACTTC.

The V and J genes are TRBV6-5 and TRBJ2-7, with D tentatively TRBD1 or TRBD2 (5 bases each). V was shortened by 7 bases and J by 5 bases, with 12 bases between the two germline ends. The CDR3 is made up of 12 amino acids. Per germline, CDR1 MNHEY and CDR2 SVGAGI. The CDR3: CASIGTAHEQYF. The CDR3 DNA reads as TGTGCCAGCATCGGGACGGCTCACGAGCAGTACTTC.

This clone was found once. The chain joins TRBV4-1 to TRBJ2-7; D is uncertain. Per the germline V gene, CDR1 is MGHRA and CDR2 is YSYEKL. This CDR3 contains 13 residues. Trimming cost V 1 base and J 3 bases, with 7 bases left between them. CDR3 amino acids: CASSQGTDYEQYF. The CDR3 DNA reads as TGCGCCAGCAGCCAAGGCACTGACTACGAGCAGTACTTC.

This chain links TRBV27 with TRBJ2-6; 10 nucleotides align to TRBD1. Trimming removed 4 bases from V and 1 base from J; junction bases left unmatched: 1. This CDR3 comprises 16 residues. Germline-derived CDR1 and CDR2 are MNHEY and SMNVEV (reference sequence). The CDR3 sequence is CASSWTGGSGANVLTF. The CDR3 DNA reads as TGTGCCAGCAGTTGGACAGGGGGATCTGGGGCCAACGTCCTGACTTTC.

The chain joins TRBV25-1 to TRBJ2-1, with D perhaps TRBD1 (5 bases). CDR3 size: 14 residues. V was trimmed by 2 bases and J by 4 bases, leaving 9 bases between them. Germline CDR1 is MGHDK and CDR2 is SYGVNS. CDR3 loop: CASSEPGAYNEQFF. CDR3 DNA: TGTGCCAGCAGTGAACCTGGGGCGTACAATGAGCAGTTCTTC. Combining the CDR3 with reference TRBV25-1 and TRBJ2-1 gives the whole variable domain EADIYQTPRYLVIGTGKKITLECSQTMGHDKMYWYQQDPGMELHLIHYSYGVNSTEKGDLSSESTVSRIRTEHFPLTLESARPSHTSQYLCASSEPGAYNEQFFGPGTRLTVL.